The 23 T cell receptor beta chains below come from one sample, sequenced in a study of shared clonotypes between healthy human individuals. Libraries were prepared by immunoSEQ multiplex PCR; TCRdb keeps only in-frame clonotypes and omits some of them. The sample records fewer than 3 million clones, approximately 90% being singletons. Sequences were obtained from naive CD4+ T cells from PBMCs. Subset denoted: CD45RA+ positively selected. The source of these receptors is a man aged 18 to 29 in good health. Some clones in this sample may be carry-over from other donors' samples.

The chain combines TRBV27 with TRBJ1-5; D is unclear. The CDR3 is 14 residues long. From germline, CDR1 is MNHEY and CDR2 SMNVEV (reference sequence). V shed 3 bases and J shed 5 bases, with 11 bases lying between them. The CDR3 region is CASSLEGIDQPQHF. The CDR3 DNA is TGTGCCAGCAGTTTGGAGGGTATTGATCAGCCCCAGCATTTT.

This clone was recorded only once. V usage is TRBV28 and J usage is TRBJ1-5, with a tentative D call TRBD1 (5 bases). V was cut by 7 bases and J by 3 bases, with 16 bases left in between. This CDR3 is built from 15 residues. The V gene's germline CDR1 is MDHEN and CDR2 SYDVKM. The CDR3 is CASTLRGGDNQPQHF. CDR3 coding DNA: TGTGCCAGCACCCTTCGGGGGGGGGACAATCAGCCCCAGCATTTT.

For the CDR3, the DNA is TGCGCCAGCAGCTTGCTATCGCACACCGGGGAGCTGTTTTTT. Translating gives CASSLLSHTGELFF. This chain uses TRBV5-1 with TRBJ2-2, with unresolved D. The CDR3 length is 14 residues. Germline CDR1 and CDR2: SGHRS and YFSETQ. With 1 base removed from V and 3 bases from J, the gap between germline ends came to 7 bases.

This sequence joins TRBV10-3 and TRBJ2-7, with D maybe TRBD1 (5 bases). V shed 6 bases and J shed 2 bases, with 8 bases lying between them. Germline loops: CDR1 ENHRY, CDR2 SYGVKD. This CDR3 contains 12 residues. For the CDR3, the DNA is TGTGCCATCAGCAGGGAAACCTACGAGCAGTACTTC. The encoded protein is CAISRETYEQYF.

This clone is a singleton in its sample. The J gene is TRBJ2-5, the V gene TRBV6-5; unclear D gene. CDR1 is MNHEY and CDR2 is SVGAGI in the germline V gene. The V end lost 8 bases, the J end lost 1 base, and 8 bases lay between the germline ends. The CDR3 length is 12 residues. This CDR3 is CASGFLQETQYF. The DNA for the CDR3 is TGTGCCAGCGGATTCCTCCAAGAGACCCAGTACTTC.

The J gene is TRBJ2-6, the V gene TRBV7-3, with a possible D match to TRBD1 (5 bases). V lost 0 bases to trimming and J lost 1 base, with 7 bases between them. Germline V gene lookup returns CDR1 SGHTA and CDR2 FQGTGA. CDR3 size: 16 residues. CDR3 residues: CASSLTGVSGANVLTF. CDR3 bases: TGTGCCAGCAGCTTAACAGGGGTGTCTGGGGCCAACGTCCTGACTTTC.

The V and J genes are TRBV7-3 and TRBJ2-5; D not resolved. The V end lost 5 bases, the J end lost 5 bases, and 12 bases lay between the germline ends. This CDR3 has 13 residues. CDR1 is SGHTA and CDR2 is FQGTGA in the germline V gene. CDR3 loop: CASSPASIETQYF. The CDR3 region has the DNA TGTGCCAGCAGCCCCGCGTCGATCGAGACCCAGTACTTC.

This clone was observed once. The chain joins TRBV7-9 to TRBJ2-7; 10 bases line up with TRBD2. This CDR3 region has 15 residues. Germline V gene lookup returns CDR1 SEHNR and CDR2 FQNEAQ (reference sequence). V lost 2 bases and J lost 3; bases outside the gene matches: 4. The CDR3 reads CASSLRTSGNYEQYF. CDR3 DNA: TGTGCCAGCAGCTTAAGGACTAGCGGTAACTACGAGCAGTACTTC.

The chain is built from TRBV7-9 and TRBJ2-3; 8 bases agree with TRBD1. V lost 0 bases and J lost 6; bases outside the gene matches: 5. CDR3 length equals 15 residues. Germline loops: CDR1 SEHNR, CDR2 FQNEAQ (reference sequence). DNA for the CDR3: TGTGCCAGCAGCTTAGCCCAGGGGGCCCCTGATACGCAGTATTTT. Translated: CASSLAQGAPDTQYF. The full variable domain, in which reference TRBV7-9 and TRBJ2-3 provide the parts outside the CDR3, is DTGVSQNPRHKITKRGQNVTFRCDPISEHNRLYWYRQTLGQGPEFLTYFQNEAQLEKSRLLSDRFSAERPKGSFSTLEIQRTEQGDSAMYLCASSLAQGAPDTQYFGPGTRLTVL.

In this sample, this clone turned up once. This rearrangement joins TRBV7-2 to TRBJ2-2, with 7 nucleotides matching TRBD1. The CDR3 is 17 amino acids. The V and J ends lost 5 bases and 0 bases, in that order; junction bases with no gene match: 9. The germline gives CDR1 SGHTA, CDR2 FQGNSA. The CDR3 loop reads CASSRRGTGANTGELFF. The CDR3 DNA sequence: TGTGCCAGCAGCAGACGTGGAACAGGGGCGAACACCGGGGAGCTGTTTTTT.

The CDR3 region is CASSRPDRDRHGYTF. Written as DNA, the CDR3 is TGTGCCAGCAGCCGCCCTGACCGGGACAGGCATGGCTACACCTTC. This sequence joins TRBV6-6 and TRBJ1-2; 8 bases match TRBD1. Germline V lookup: CDR1 MNHNY, CDR2 SVGAGI (reference sequence). The ends lost 6 bases at V and 6 bases at J; junction bases unmatched: 12. CDR3 length equals 15 residues.

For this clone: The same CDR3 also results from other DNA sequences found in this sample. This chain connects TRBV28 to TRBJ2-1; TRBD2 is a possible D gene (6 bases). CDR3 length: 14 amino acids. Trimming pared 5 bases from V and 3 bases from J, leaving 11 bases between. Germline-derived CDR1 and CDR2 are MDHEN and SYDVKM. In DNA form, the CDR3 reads TGTGCCAGCAGTCCCTCCGGGGGCTACAATGAGCAGTTCTTC. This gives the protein CASSPSGGYNEQFF.

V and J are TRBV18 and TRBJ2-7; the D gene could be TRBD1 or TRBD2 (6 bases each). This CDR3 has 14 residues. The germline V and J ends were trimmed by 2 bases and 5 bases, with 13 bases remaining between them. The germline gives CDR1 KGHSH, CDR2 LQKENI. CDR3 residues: CASSPWKGGDEQYF. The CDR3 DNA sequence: TGTGCCAGCTCACCATGGAAGGGGGGAGACGAGCAGTACTTC.

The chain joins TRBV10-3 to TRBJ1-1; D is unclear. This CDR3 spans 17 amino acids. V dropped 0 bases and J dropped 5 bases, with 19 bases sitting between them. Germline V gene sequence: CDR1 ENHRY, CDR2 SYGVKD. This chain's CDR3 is CAISESVLVTAKTEAFF. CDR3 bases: TGTGCCATCAGTGAGTCGGTCTTAGTAACGGCGAAGACTGAAGCTTTCTTT.

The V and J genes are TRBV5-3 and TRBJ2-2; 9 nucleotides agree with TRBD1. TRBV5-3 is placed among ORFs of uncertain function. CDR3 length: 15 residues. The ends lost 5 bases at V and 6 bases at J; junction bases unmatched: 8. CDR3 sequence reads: CARRQGTGRPGELFF. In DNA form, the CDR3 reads TGTGCCAGAAGGCAAGGGACAGGGCGGCCCGGGGAGCTGTTTTTT.

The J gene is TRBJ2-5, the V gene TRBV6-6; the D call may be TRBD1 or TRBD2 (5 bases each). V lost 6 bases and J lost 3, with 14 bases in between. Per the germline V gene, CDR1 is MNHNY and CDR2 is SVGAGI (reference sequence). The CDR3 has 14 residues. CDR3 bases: TGTGCCAGCAGCTCCGGGACCGGAAAAGAGACCCAGTACTTC. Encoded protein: CASSSGTGKETQYF.

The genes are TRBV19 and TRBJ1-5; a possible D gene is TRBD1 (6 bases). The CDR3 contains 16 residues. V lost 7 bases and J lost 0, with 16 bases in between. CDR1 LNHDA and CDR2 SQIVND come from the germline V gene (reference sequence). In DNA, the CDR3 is TGTGCCAGTAAGTTGTCAGGGGAACATAGCAATCAGCCCCAGCATTTT. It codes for CASKLSGEHSNQPQHF.

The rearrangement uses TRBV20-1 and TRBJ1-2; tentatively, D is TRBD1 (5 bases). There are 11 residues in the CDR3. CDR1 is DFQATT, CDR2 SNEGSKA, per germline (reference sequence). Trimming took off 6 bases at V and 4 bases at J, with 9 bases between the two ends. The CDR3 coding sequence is TGCAGTGCCCCGACAGCCTATGGCTACACCTTC. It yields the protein CSAPTAYGYTF.

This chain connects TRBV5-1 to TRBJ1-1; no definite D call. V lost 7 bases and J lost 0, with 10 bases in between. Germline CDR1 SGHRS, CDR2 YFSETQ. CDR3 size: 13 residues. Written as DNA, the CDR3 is TGCGCCAGCCGAGTATCTATGAACACTGAAGCTTTCTTT. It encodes CASRVSMNTEAFF.

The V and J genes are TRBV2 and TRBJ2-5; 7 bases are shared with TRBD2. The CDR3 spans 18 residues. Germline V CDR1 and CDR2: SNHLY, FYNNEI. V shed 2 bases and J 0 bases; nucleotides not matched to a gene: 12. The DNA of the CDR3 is TGTGCCAGCAGTGAATCCGGTTTTTCTAGCGGTAACCAAGAGACCCAGTACTTC. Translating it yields CASSESGFSSGNQETQYF.

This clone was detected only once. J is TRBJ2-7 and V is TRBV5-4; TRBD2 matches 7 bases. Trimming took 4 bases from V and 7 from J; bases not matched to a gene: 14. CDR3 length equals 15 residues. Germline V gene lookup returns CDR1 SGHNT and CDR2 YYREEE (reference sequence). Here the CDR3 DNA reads TGTGCCAGCAGCCTGTCACTAGCGTCCCTCGAAGAGCAGTACTTC. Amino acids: CASSLSLASLEEQYF. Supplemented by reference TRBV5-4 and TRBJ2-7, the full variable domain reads ETGVTQSPTHLIKTRGQQVTLRCSSQSGHNTVSWYQQALGQGPQFIFQYYREEENGRGNFPPRFSGLQFPNYSSELNVNALELDDSALYLCASSLSLASLEEQYFGPGTRLTVT.

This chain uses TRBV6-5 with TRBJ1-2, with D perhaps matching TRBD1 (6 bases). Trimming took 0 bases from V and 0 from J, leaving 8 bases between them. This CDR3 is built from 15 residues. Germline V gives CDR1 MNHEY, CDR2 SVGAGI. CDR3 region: CASSYSTGANYGYTF. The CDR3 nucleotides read TGTGCCAGCAGTTACTCGACAGGAGCTAACTATGGCTACACCTTC.

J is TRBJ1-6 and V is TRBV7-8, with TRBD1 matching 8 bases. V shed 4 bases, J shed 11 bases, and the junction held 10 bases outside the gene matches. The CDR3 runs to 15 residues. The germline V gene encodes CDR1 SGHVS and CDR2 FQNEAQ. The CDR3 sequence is CASSYYLGQGAPLHF. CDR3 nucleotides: TGTGCCAGCAGCTACTACCTCGGACAGGGCGCACCCCTCCACTTT.